This T cell receptor (beta chain) was identified during a study of T cell responses to AZD1222 COVID-19 vaccine. Assay used: immunoSEQ multiplex PCR; TCRdb lists only in-frame clones, some missing. The repertoire holds more than 95,000 clones, with about 88% as singletons. V was trimmed by 6 bases and J by 1 base, leaving 22 bases between them. Germline CDR1 reads SGHAT; CDR2 reads FQNNGV. The CDR3 has 17 amino acids. Notes on the study in general: Two AZD1222 administrations were followed by greater Spike-specific TCR breadth and depth.

Concerning this clone: Antigen: not known.

V and J are TRBV11-2 and TRBJ2-7, with no clear D. The clonotype originates from an adult in good health. The sequences come from peripheral blood, collected on day 0 of AZD1222 vaccination. In DNA form, the CDR3 reads TGTGCCAGCAGTTCCATCCGGCCGGTCTTCGGGTCCTACGAGCAGTACTTC. Its translation is CASSSIRPVFGSYEQYF.